The 30 T cell receptor beta chains below come from one sample, sequenced in a study of blood T cell repertoires in COVID-19 (dated by TCRdb to 2018 to 2021). Receptor amplification or capture employed the immunoSEQ multiplex PCR assay. TCRdb took over this immuneACCESS table, retaining in-frame rearrangements with V and J assigned. Such tables are incomplete; in checked studies, under half of the missing clones stem from an unresolved V gene, and the remainder is unexplained. The sample table lists a few hundred thousand clones, roughly 87% of them with a count of one. The ten most abundant clones make up about 2% of the sample. What was sequenced was peripheral blood. Every receptor here comes from a woman aged 45-65 years who had recovered from COVID-19.

The chain recombines TRBV4-2 with TRBJ1-2; 7 bases line up with TRBD1. The CDR3 consists of 13 residues. V dropped 2 bases and J dropped 5; count of bases not matched to a gene: 2. Germline V gives CDR1 LGHNA, CDR2 YNFKEQ. CDR3 bases: TGTGCCAGCAGCCAAAGGGACAGTTATGGCTACACCTTC. It is translated as CASSQRDSYGYTF.

The J gene is TRBJ1-1, the V gene TRBV9, with D unresolved. The V and J ends lost 1 base and 0 bases respectively, with 10 bases between them. Germline lookup yields CDR1 SGDLS and CDR2 YYNGEE. The CDR3 totals 15 residues. The CDR3 reads CASSVLGTLNTEAFF. In DNA, the CDR3 is TGTGCCAGCAGCGTATTGGGCACACTGAACACTGAAGCTTTCTTT. Together with reference TRBV9 and TRBJ1-1, the CDR3 gives the full variable domain: DSGVTQTPKHLITATGQRVTLRCSPRSGDLSVYWYQQSLDQGLQFLIQYYNGEERAKGNILERFSAQQFPDLHSELNLSSLELGDSALYFCASSVLGTLNTEAFFGQGTRLTVV.

This chain connects TRBV28 to TRBJ2-3, with TRBD2 as a possible D gene (5 bases). The CDR3 runs to 17 residues. V lost 7 bases to trimming and J lost 0 bases, with 20 bases between them. The germline V gene has CDR1 MDHEN and CDR2 SYDVKM. CDR3 DNA: TGTGCCAGCACCCCTTTAGCGTTCCGGGTGAGCACAGATACGCAGTATTTT. As protein: CASTPLAFRVSTDTQYF. Full variable domain (outside the CDR3, taken from reference TRBV28 and TRBJ2-3): DVKVTQSSRYLVKRTGEKVFLECVQDMDHENMFWYRQDPGLGLRLIYFSYDVKMKEKGDIPEGYSVSREKKERFSLILESASTNQTSMYLCASTPLAFRVSTDTQYFGPGTRLTVL.

This clone was picked up one time. This chain uses TRBV11-2 with TRBJ2-6; D possibly corresponds to TRBD1 (5 bases). The germline CDR1 and CDR2 sequences are SGHAT and FQNNGV. This CDR3 is 16 amino acids long. Trimming shortened V by 5 bases and J by 1 base, and 12 bases separated the two germline ends. CDR3 in amino acids: CASSRGPGSGANVLTF. CDR3 DNA sequence: TGTGCCAGCAGCAGGGGCCCCGGGTCTGGGGCCAACGTCCTGACTTTC.

This chain links TRBV6-5 with TRBJ1-1; D perhaps matches TRBD1 (6 bases). V was clipped by 2 bases and J by 1 base, with 8 bases between them. This CDR3 is 14 amino acids long. Germline CDR1 reads MNHEY; CDR2 reads SVGAGI. This chain's CDR3 is CASSYGGSNTEAFF. CDR3 sequence (DNA): TGTGCCAGCAGTTACGGGGGCTCGAACACTGAAGCTTTCTTT.

This clone appeared a few times. The V gene is TRBV9, the J gene TRBJ2-2; the D gene is possibly TRBD1 (6 bases). V was shortened by 0 bases and J by 5 bases, with 8 bases between the two germline ends. This CDR3 spans 14 amino acids. Germline V CDR1 and CDR2: SGDLS, YYNGEE. CDR3 region: CASSVETGTGELFF. CDR3 coding DNA: TGTGCCAGCAGCGTAGAAACAGGGACCGGGGAGCTGTTTTTT.

The chain employs TRBV27 and TRBJ1-1; 8 bases line up with TRBD1. Trimming took 7 bases from V and 3 from J; bases not matched to a gene: 13. Germline V gives CDR1 MNHEY, CDR2 SMNVEV (reference sequence). The CDR3 length is 16 residues. CDR3 sequence (DNA): TGTGCCAGCAAGACAGGGGCCACCAAGATTGACACTGAAGCTTTCTTT. Protein sequence: CASKTGATKIDTEAFF.

In nucleotides, the CDR3 is TGTGCCAGAAGCTTCCCGGGGGGTTCCTACGAGCAGTACTTC. Encoded protein: CARSFPGGSYEQYF. The chain recombines TRBV5-3 with TRBJ2-7, with 7 bases that match TRBD2. TRBV5-3 qualifies as an ORF whose function is uncertain. V lost 2 bases, J lost 1 base, and 3 bases stayed unmatched. The CDR3 covers 14 residues.

J is TRBJ1-2 and V is TRBV7-2; no reliable D call. V lost 5 bases and J 1 base, leaving 11 bases between the germline ends. Germline V gene lookup returns CDR1 SGHTA and CDR2 FQGNSA. This CDR3 comprises 14 residues. The CDR3 loop is CASSPEPLNYGYTF. CDR3 nucleotide sequence: TGTGCCAGCAGCCCAGAACCGCTTAACTATGGCTACACCTTC.

This chain connects TRBV19 to TRBJ2-7, with D perhaps TRBD2 (5 bases). This CDR3 contains 12 residues. Germline CDR1 reads LNHDA; CDR2 reads SQIVND (reference sequence). V gave up 5 bases and J gave up 6 bases, with 11 bases separating them. The CDR3 DNA reads as TGTGCCAGTAGTGGCACTAGGGCCGAGCAGTACTTC. Translation gives CASSGTRAEQYF.

The chain joins TRBV10-3 to TRBJ2-3, with TRBD1 identical over 8 bases. The CDR3 totals 15 residues. Germline V gives CDR1 ENHRY, CDR2 SYGVKD. V lost 5 bases to trimming and J lost 4 bases; unmatched junction nucleotides: 8. As DNA, the CDR3 is TGTGCCATCAGTAATAGCAGGGGGCTGTCAGATACGCAGTATTTT. This translates into CAISNSRGLSDTQYF.

CDR3 sequence reads: CASSVEGLNSPLHF. The CDR3 DNA reads TGTGCCAGCAGCGTGGAGGGGCTCAATTCACCCCTCCACTTT. The V and J genes are TRBV9 and TRBJ1-6, with D tentatively TRBD1 (5 bases). Germline-derived CDR1 and CDR2 are SGDLS and YYNGEE. The CDR3 sequence is 14 residues long. Trimming removed 2 bases at V and 7 bases at J, with 10 bases between.

The chain employs TRBV5-4 and TRBJ1-3; D is uncertain. The CDR3 is 17 residues long. V was pared by 0 bases and J by 0 bases, with 13 bases between. Germline CDR1 SGHNT, CDR2 YYREEE (reference sequence). The CDR3 protein is CASSLAPGGDSGNTIYF. The CDR3 DNA sequence: TGTGCCAGCAGCTTGGCCCCCGGCGGGGACTCTGGAAACACCATATATTTT.

In DNA, the CDR3 is TGTGCGGCCAGTTCCAGGGTTGAAGCTTTCTTT. Its translation is CAASSRVEAFF. The chain links TRBV28 to TRBJ1-1; D is perhaps TRBD1 (5 bases). This CDR3 has 11 amino acids. CDR1 and CDR2 from the germline V gene are MDHEN and SYDVKM. The whole variable domain, remainder taken from reference TRBV28 and TRBJ1-1, is DVKVTQSSRYLVKRTGEKVFLECVQDMDHENMFWYRQDPGLGLRLIYFSYDVKMKEKGDIPEGYSVSREKKERFSLILESASTNQTSMYLCAASSRVEAFFGQGTRLTVV.

This clone appeared once. The V call is TRBV11-2, the J call TRBJ2-2; D uncertain. The germline V gene has CDR1 SGHAT and CDR2 FQNNGV. The germline V and J ends were trimmed by 3 bases and 0 bases, with 11 bases remaining between them. This CDR3 contains 16 residues. This CDR3 is CASSLVGYPNTGELFF. CDR3 nucleotide sequence: TGTGCCAGCAGCTTGGTGGGCTATCCGAACACCGGGGAGCTGTTTTTT. The entire variable domain, with the rest obtained from reference TRBV11-2 and TRBJ2-2, is as follows: EAGVAQSPRYKIIEKRQSVAFWCNPISGHATLYWYQQILGQGPKLLIQFQNNGVVDDSQLPKDRFSAERLKGVDSTLKIQPAKLEDSAVYLCASSLVGYPNTGELFFGEGSRLTVL.

CDR3 DNA: TGTGCCAGCAGTGGGAGGGTCTCCTATAATTCACCCCTCCACTTT. This translates into CASSGRVSYNSPLHF. This chain links TRBV2 with TRBJ1-6; no clear D. Germline V gives CDR1 SNHLY, CDR2 FYNNEI. The length of the CDR3 is 15 residues. Deletions cut 4 bases from V and 0 bases from J, with 7 bases between.

The genes are TRBV6-5 and TRBJ1-5; possibly TRBD1 for D (6 bases). The CDR3 is made up of 12 amino acids. Germline CDR1 reads MNHEY; CDR2 reads SVGAGI. The ends were cut back, 8 bases at V and 4 bases at J, with 9 bases in the middle. CDR3 residues: CASGRGNQPQHF. The DNA of the CDR3 is TGTGCCAGCGGCAGGGGTAATCAGCCCCAGCATTTT.

The V and J genes are TRBV18 and TRBJ2-1; TRBD1 matches at 7 bases. The CDR3 contains 13 residues. Germline CDR1 is KGHSH and CDR2 is LQKENI. After removal of 6 bases from V and 4 bases from J, the junction contained 3 bases not matched to a gene. The chain's CDR3 is CASSQGDYNEQFF. CDR3 coding DNA: TGTGCCAGCTCGCAGGGGGATTACAATGAGCAGTTCTTC.

This rearrangement joins TRBV19 to TRBJ2-3; 11 bases are shared with TRBD2. Germline CDR1 LNHDA, CDR2 SQIVND (reference sequence). The CDR3 contains 20 residues. V was pared by 2 bases and J by 1 base, with 14 bases of the junction left unmatched. For the CDR3, the DNA is TGTGCCAGTAGTATATATATTAGCGGGAGGGCCAGGGGCGGCACAGATACGCAGTATTTT. Protein sequence: CASSIYISGRARGGTDTQYF.

The V and J genes are TRBV4-3 and TRBJ1-2; 7 bases are shared with TRBD1. Germline V CDR1 and CDR2: LGHNA, YSLEER. This CDR3 contains 16 residues. J gave up 4 bases and V 0 bases, and 8 bases lay outside the gene matches. The CDR3: CASSQDRRGLTYGYTF. The DNA for the CDR3 is TGCGCCAGCAGCCAAGATAGGAGGGGGCTAACCTATGGCTACACCTTC.

The rearrangement links TRBV27 to TRBJ1-5, with 7 bases identical to TRBD1. J was trimmed by 7 bases and V by 3 bases; bases with no gene match: 6. Germline-derived CDR1 and CDR2 are MNHEY and SMNVEV (reference sequence). The CDR3 covers 14 residues. The CDR3 DNA sequence: TGTGCCAGCAGTTTTGCCGGGACAGCCCAGCCCCAGCATTTT. It is translated as CASSFAGTAQPQHF.

V and J are TRBV18 and TRBJ2-3, with 7 bases lining up with TRBD1. Germline V gene sequence: CDR1 KGHSH, CDR2 LQKENI. This CDR3 has 12 residues. V gave up 6 bases and J gave up 11 bases; unmatched junction bases: 8. The CDR3 DNA follows: TGTGCCAGCTCCCCTCGGGACAGATTGCAGTATTTT. It encodes CASSPRDRLQYF.

This rearrangement joins TRBV27 to TRBJ1-2; D not resolved. The CDR3 runs to 14 residues. The germline gives CDR1 MNHEY, CDR2 SMNVEV (reference sequence). The V and J ends lost 3 bases and 5 bases respectively, with 13 bases between them. The CDR3 DNA follows: TGTGCCAGCAGTTTGGCGCAGGAACGGTATGGCTACACCTTC. This gives the protein CASSLAQERYGYTF.

The chain carries TRBV5-1 and TRBJ1-1; 7 nucleotides agree with TRBD1. The V and J ends lost 0 bases and 1 base, in that order; junction bases with no gene match: 6. The CDR3 covers 16 residues. Germline values: CDR1 SGHRS, CDR2 YFSETQ. CDR3 region: CASSLVAQGGNTEAFF. Written as DNA, the CDR3 is TGCGCCAGCAGCTTGGTGGCGCAGGGGGGGAACACTGAAGCTTTCTTT.

V gene TRBV5-4 combines with J gene TRBJ2-7; 9 bases fit TRBD1. Per germline, CDR1 SGHNT and CDR2 YYREEE (reference sequence). The junction had 7 bases not matched to a gene; V was cut back by 4 bases and J by 5 bases. The CDR3 is 14 residues long. DNA of the CDR3: TGTGCCAGCAGCGGTGGGACAGGGAAAGACGAGCAGTACTTC. This translates into CASSGGTGKDEQYF.

The sample holds a few counts of this clone. The chain couples TRBV4-1 to TRBJ1-2, with 11 bases identical to TRBD1. The CDR3 sequence is 14 residues long. With V trimmed by 5 bases and J by 8 bases, 7 bases remained unmatched. Germline V gives CDR1 MGHRA, CDR2 YSYEKL. The CDR3 DNA follows: TGCGCCAGCAGCGGCCGGGACAGGGGGTACGGCTACACCTTC. It codes for CASSGRDRGYGYTF.

The CDR3 spells CASSFGGTATYEQYF. The CDR3 DNA is TGTGCCAGCAGCTTTGGGGGGACAGCTACCTACGAGCAGTACTTC. V usage is TRBV7-2 and J usage is TRBJ2-7; D is possibly TRBD1 (7 bases). The germline V and J ends were trimmed by 3 bases and 2 bases, with 14 bases remaining between them. The CDR3 runs 15 residues. Germline lookup yields CDR1 SGHTA and CDR2 FQGNSA. Together with reference TRBV7-2 and TRBJ2-7, the CDR3 gives the full variable domain: GAGVSQSPSNKVTEKGKDVELRCDPISGHTALYWYRQSLGQGLEFLIYFQGNSAPDKSGLPSDRFSAERTGGSVSTLTIQRTQQEDSAVYLCASSFGGTATYEQYFGPGTRLTVT.

The V gene is TRBV14, the J gene TRBJ2-5, with 7 bases identical to TRBD1. With V trimmed by 4 bases and J by 4 bases, 9 bases remained unmatched. The CDR3 totals 15 residues. Germline V gene sequence: CDR1 SGHDN, CDR2 FVKESK. CDR3 in DNA: TGTGCCAGCAGCCGGGCAGGGGGATTGGTAGAGACCCAGTACTTC. Amino acid sequence: CASSRAGGLVETQYF.

The gene calls are TRBV9 and TRBJ1-2, with D hard to call. The germline V gene encodes CDR1 SGDLS and CDR2 YYNGEE. The CDR3 has 14 residues. V was clipped by 2 bases and J by 4 bases, with 12 bases between them. CDR3 sequence reads: CASSVSGEGYGYTF. In DNA form, the CDR3 reads TGTGCCAGCAGCGTCTCAGGAGAGGGCTATGGCTACACCTTC.

The chain's CDR3 is CASSLGLGWGSSSYNEQFF. DNA of the CDR3: TGTGCCAGCAGCTTAGGACTAGGTTGGGGCTCTAGCTCCTACAATGAGCAGTTCTTC. This chain connects TRBV7-9 to TRBJ2-1, with a tentative D call TRBD2 (6 bases). This CDR3 is built from 19 residues. V lost 1 base to trimming and J lost 0 bases, with 19 bases between them. Germline V gene data show CDR1 as SEHNR and CDR2 as FQNEAQ (reference sequence).